Listed below are T cell receptor beta chains from one sample, sequenced in a study of blood T cell repertoires in COVID-19. Profiling relied on immunoSEQ multiplex PCR, and the TCRdb table lists in-frame clones only, not all of them. The sample records around 150,000 clones, 70% to 80% being singletons. The sample was peripheral blood. The receptors were gathered from a man between 60 and 70 years old who had recovered from COVID-19. Both conserved end residues are part of each CDR3. The D gene is left open where the match is weak. Where a row states a size, it is once, few, many or the class of an expanded clone; other rows omit it.

size	J	D	V	CDR3	DNA
-	TRBJ1-6	TRBD1	TRBV2	CASSEGTGNNSPLHF	TGTGCCAGCAGTGAAGGGACAGGGAATAATTCACCCCTCCACTTT
-	TRBJ2-2	TRBD2	TRBV7-7	CASSLVGLAGVTGELFF	TGTGCTAGCAGCTTAGTCGGACTAGCGGGGGTAACCGGGGAGCTGTTTTTT
-	TRBJ2-6	-	TRBV7-2	CASSLDGRASGANVLTF	TGTGCCAGCAGCTTAGATGGCAGGGCCTCTGGGGCCAACGTCCTGACTTTC
-	TRBJ2-1	TRBD2	TRBV7-3	CASSTSTGGINNEQFF	TGTGCCAGCAGCACCTCAACGGGGGGGATTAACAATGAGCAGTTCTTC
many	TRBJ1-5	TRBD1	TRBV3-1/TRBV3-2	CASSQDTGGNQPQHF	TGTGCCAGCAGCCAAGACACAGGGGGCAATCAGCCCCAGCATTTT
-	TRBJ2-7	TRBD2	TRBV10-3	CAISEAGEGEQYF	TGTGCCATCAGTGAGGCGGGGGAGGGCGAGCAGTACTTC
-	TRBJ1-2	TRBD1	TRBV4-3	CASSQEMEGARGYTF	TGCGCCAGCAGCCAGGAAATGGAGGGGGCGAGGGGCTACACCTTC
-	TRBJ2-3	-	TRBV7-3	CASSLNRGRTQYF	TGTGCCAGCAGCTTAAATCGTGGTAGAACGCAGTATTTT
-	TRBJ1-1	-	TRBV6-1	CASSEALRGGEAFF	TGTGCCAGCAGTGAAGCGCTTCGGGGGGGTGAAGCTTTCTTT
-	TRBJ2-5	-	TRBV3-1/TRBV3-2	CAGSADRWETQYF	TGTGCCGGCAGCGCCGACAGGTGGGAGACCCAGTACTTC
few	TRBJ1-4	TRBD1	TRBV19	CASSTTAGQGHEKLFF	TGTGCCAGTAGTACAACCGCGGGACAGGGGCACGAAAAACTGTTTTTT
-	TRBJ1-5	TRBD1	TRBV28	CASSPHTGVDQPQHF	TGTGCCAGCAGTCCCCATACAGGGGTGGATCAGCCCCAGCATTTT
once	TRBJ1-1	TRBD1	TRBV5-6	CASSLTGAVDTEAFF	TGTGCCAGCAGTCTGACAGGGGCGGTGGACACTGAAGCTTTCTTT
many	TRBJ2-1	-	TRBV5-6	CASSLGGDNEQFF	TGTGCCAGCAGCTTAGGGGGTGACAATGAGCAGTTCTTC
-	TRBJ2-7	-	TRBV3-1/TRBV3-2	CASSQDGRSKEYF	TGTGCCAGCAGCCAAGATGGTCGGAGCAAGGAGTACTTC
-	TRBJ2-7	TRBD1	TRBV2	CASSPGQGRSYEQYF	TGTGCCAGCAGTCCGGGACAGGGGAGGTCCTACGAGCAGTACTTC
-	TRBJ2-5	TRBD1	TRBV29-1	CSVAGQYQETQYF	TGCAGCGTTGCGGGACAGTACCAAGAGACCCAGTACTTC
-	TRBJ2-6	-	TRBV19	CASSIGRASGANVLTF	TGTGCCAGTAGTATAGGGAGGGCATCTGGGGCCAACGTCCTGACTTTC
-	TRBJ1-2	-	TRBV12-3/TRBV12-4	CASSLDVAAGYTF	TGTGCCAGCAGTTTAGACGTAGCGGCTGGCTACACCTTC
-	TRBJ1-1	TRBD1	TRBV29-1	CSVPGQTNTEAFF	TGCAGCGTTCCGGGACAGACTAACACTGAAGCTTTCTTT
-	TRBJ1-5	TRBD1	TRBV24-1	CATSDSRQGDQPQHF	TGTGCCACCAGTGATTCAAGACAGGGGGATCAGCCCCAGCATTTT
-	TRBJ2-5	-	TRBV7-3	CASSVNKTQYF	TGTGCCAGCAGCGTTAATAAGACCCAGTACTTC
-	TRBJ2-7	-	TRBV10-3	CAISDLSPGLPYEQYF	TGTGCCATCAGTGACCTCTCTCCTGGACTCCCCTACGAGCAGTACTTC
once	TRBJ1-6	-	TRBV4-3	CASSQELGASSPLHF	TGCGCCAGCAGCCAAGAGTTAGGGGCGAGCTCACCCCTCCACTTT
-	TRBJ1-2	TRBD1	TRBV7-8	CASSSLRQGGDGYTF	TGTGCCAGCAGCTCACTAAGACAGGGGGGAGATGGCTACACCTTC
-	TRBJ2-3	TRBD2	TRBV2	CSSSGGAETQYF	TGTTCCTCTAGCGGGGGGGCTGAAACGCAGTATTTT
-	TRBJ1-1	-	TRBV5-1	CASSFGSQANTEAFF	TGCGCCAGCAGCTTTGGTTCACAGGCTAACACTGAAGCTTTCTTT
few	TRBJ2-5	TRBD2	TRBV18	CASFSGGMFKETQYF	TGTGCCAGCTTTAGCGGGGGCATGTTCAAAGAGACCCAGTACTTC
-	TRBJ1-6	-	TRBV9	CASSVVASMDSPLHF	TGTGCCAGCAGCGTAGTGGCCAGTATGGATTCACCCCTCCACTTT
-	TRBJ1-1	-	TRBV19	CASSSPGGEAFF	TGTGCCAGTAGCTCCCCCGGGGGTGAAGCTTTCTTT
-	TRBJ2-1	TRBD2	TRBV2	CASCSHAGDVNEQFF	TGTGCCAGCTGCTCTCACGCGGGAGATGTAAATGAGCAGTTCTTC
-	TRBJ1-1	TRBD1	TRBV7-9	CASSSGTGANTEAFF	TGTGCCAGCAGCTCCGGGACAGGAGCCAACACTGAAGCTTTCTTT
-	TRBJ1-1	-	TRBV28	CASKRGTEAFF	TGTGCCAGCAAACGAGGGACTGAAGCTTTCTTT
-	TRBJ1-5	TRBD1	TRBV27	CASRTGDLSNQPQHF	TGTGCCAGTCGAACAGGGGACCTTAGCAATCAGCCCCAGCATTTT
-	TRBJ2-7	-	TRBV5-4	CASSYGAEQYF	TGTGCCAGCAGCTACGGTGCCGAGCAGTACTTC